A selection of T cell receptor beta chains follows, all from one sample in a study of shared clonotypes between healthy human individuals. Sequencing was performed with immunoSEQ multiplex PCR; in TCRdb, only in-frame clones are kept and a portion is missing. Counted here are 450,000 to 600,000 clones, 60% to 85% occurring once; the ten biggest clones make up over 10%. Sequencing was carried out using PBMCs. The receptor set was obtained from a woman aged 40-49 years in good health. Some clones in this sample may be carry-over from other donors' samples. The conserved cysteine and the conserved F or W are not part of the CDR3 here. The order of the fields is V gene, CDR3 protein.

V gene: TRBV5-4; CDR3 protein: ASSLTHSYEQY
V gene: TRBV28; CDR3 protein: ASSLPRAPNNEQF
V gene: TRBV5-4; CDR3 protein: ASSLYRQGAGELF
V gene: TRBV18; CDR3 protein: ASSPRGTYEQY
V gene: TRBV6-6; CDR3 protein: ASSPFRGPEQY
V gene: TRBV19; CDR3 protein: ASNEEGTEAF
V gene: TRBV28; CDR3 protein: ASSPLWVGTEAF
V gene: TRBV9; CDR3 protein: ASSVDPGRGEQF
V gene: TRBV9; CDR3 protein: ASSDGPMDQPQH
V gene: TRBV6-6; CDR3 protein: ASNYRGTAYEQY
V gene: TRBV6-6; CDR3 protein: ASSYVETEGAF
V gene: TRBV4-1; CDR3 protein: ASSQEYRTSGNTIY
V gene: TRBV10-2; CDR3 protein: ASSADYHPY
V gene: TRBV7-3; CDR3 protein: ASSPNGQGDEQY
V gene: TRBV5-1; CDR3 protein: ASRSGQNTEAF
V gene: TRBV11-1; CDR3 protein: ASSLRGRDTGELF
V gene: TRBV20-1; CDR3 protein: SASPSYEQY
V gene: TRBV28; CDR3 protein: ASSSTGQGTPGGYT
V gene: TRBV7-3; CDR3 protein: ASSLAGSGANVLT
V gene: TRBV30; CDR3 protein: ARSTLGTQY
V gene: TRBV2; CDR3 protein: ASTRLAGDGKNIQY
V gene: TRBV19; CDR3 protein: ASMAGSGRPYEQY
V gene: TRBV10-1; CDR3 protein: ASTPIPGLALNKETQY
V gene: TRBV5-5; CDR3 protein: ASSLGAGTGTNYGYT
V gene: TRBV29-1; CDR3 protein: SVVRGSSYEQY
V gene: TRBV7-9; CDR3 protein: ASSLAGAGQPQH
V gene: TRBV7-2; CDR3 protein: ASSPRQGRRANEKLF
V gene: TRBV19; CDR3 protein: ASSNDRGINQPQH
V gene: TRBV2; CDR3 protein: ASSDDYASDEQF
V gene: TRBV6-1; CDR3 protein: ASSETGVRETQY
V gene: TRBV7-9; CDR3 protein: ASSPRGPYNEQF
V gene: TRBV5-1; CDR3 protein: ASSWRGAGDGETQY
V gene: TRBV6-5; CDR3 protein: ASGNYGDTQY
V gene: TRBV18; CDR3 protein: ASSDTGSLSYEQY
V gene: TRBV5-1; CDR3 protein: ASSQDRIQETQY
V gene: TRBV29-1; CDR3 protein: SIYRDQETQY
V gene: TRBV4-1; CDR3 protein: ASSHGGGFSYEQY
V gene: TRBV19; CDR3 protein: ASAELRAKNIQY
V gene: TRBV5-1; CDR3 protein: ASSWGLAGGVETQY
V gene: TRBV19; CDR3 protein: ASRDGRDEKLF
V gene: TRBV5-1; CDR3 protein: ASSLSSSGSTDTQY
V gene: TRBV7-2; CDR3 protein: ASSFGVAGDTYEQY